This is a list of T cell receptor beta chains from one sample in a study of beta chain features in type 1 diabetes. Measured with immunoSEQ multiplex PCR; TCRdb has only the in-frame clones, and not every one. This table has under 200,000 clones, around 8.3% appearing once. Sequencing used central memory CD4+ T cells from blood. Source of these receptors: a woman between 18 and 29 years old with type 1 diabetes. Each CDR3 is given with its conserved first and last residue.

TRBV6-4 CASSRKAGNTDTQYF
TRBV6-6 CASIEPGRVPDTQYF
TRBV27 CASSLHEGNYEQYF
TRBV10-3 CAISRSAGQETQYF
TRBV9 CASSVGGTGPGNTIYF
TRBV29-1 CSVVGAGDEQYF
TRBV6-5 CASSHRGSYNEQFF
TRBV30 CAWRATLSGNTIYF
TRBV28 CASSYSTGGNTEAFF
TRBV29-1 CSYQGQHKNIQYF
TRBV6-1 CASSEALGQYGYTF
TRBV11-2 CASSLETDRWYF
TRBV11-3 CASSLDRAADTQYF
TRBV19 CASSTLGPGRPEAFF
TRBV7-2 CASRRGLSGYEQYF
TRBV5-4 CASSLARSSYNEQFF
TRBV4-1 CASSNPGQGMVEQYF
TRBV2 CASSALRSGFAAGGELFF
TRBV6-5 CASTPWQVEGQFF
TRBV4-3 CASSHRGVGGSYNEQFF
TRBV7-2 CASSLDPGLTGELFF
TRBV5-1 CASSLKAETQYF
TRBV18 CASSLGQGDSGNTIYF
TRBV5-4 CASSGGQGRAGELFF
TRBV4-2 CASSQLRTGGVETQYF
TRBV2 CASRPREAGELFF
TRBV10-3 CAISESSGMNTEAFF
TRBV28 CASSPPLVEQYF